A selection of T cell receptor beta chains follows, all from one sample in a study of early T cells in non-severe SARS-CoV-2 infection. A single record per CDR3 protein comes from TCRdb applying MiXCR to the 5' RACE reads. The repertoire consists of some 75,000 distinct CDR3 sequences, with roughly 13% occurring once and the leading ten covering 1.4%. Sequenced sample: whole blood. The source of these receptors is an adult who was a healthcare worker with PCR-confirmed SARS-CoV-2 infection or an uninfected control (not recorded which). CDR3s include the opening cysteine and the closing phenylalanine or tryptophan. A D gene is named only where the DNA matches it firmly. Rows give clone size only sometimes, using once, few, many, or a class for an expanded clone.

len,v_gene,abundance,j_gene,d_gene,CDR3aa,CDR3nt
15,TRBV13,-,TRBJ2-7,-,CASSLGRWGRLEQYF,TGTGCCAGCAGCTTAGGGCGGTGGGGACGGTTGGAGCAGTACTTC
18,TRBV5-1,once,TRBJ2-6,TRBD1,CASSTGTGKVLGANVLTF,TGCGCCAGCAGCACGGGGACAGGGAAGGTCCTTGGGGCCAACGTCCTGACTTTC
14,TRBV12-3/TRBV12-4,few,TRBJ1-4,-,CASSERGGSEKLFF,TGTGCCAGCAGCGAAAGGGGAGGGAGCGAAAAACTGTTTTTT
14,TRBV20-1,many,TRBJ2-1,TRBD2,CSAVLAGGLNEQFF,TGCAGTGCTGTACTAGCGGGGGGGCTCAATGAGCAGTTCTTC
13,TRBV7-2,once,TRBJ1-5,-,CASSRKPGQPQHF,TGTGCCAGCAGCCGAAAACCGGGACAGCCCCAGCATTTT
11,TRBV20-1,few,TRBJ1-2,-,CSARTSYGYTF,TGCAGTGCTAGGACAAGCTATGGCTACACCTTC
15,TRBV5-1,many,TRBJ2-1,TRBD2,CASSHIAGSNNEQFF,TGCGCCAGCAGCCATATAGCGGGGAGTAACAATGAGCAGTTCTTC
12,TRBV6-2/TRBV6-3,-,TRBJ1-2,-,CASSKTGYGYTF,TGTGCCAGCAGTAAGACGGGATATGGCTACACCTTC
16,TRBV7-9,few,TRBJ2-3,TRBD1,CASSFTQGASTDTQYF,TGTGCCAGCAGCTTCACACAGGGGGCCAGCACAGATACGCAGTATTTT
12,TRBV12-5,few,TRBJ2-1,-,CASGSPALGTFF,TGTGCTAGTGGATCCCCGGCCCTCGGGACGTTCTTC
16,TRBV6-5,many,TRBJ1-2,TRBD1,CASSQDRQGKGYGYTF,TGTGCCAGCAGCCAAGACCGACAGGGGAAGGGCTATGGCTACACCTTC
15,TRBV6-5,few,TRBJ1-2,-,CASSYLPIGPRGYTF,TGTGCCAGCAGTTATTTACCTATAGGCCCTCGGGGCTACACCTTC
16,TRBV6-2/TRBV6-3,many,TRBJ2-1,-,CASSYSPRNSYNEQFF,TGTGCCAGCAGTTACTCGCCCAGGAATTCCTACAATGAGCAGTTCTTC
20,TRBV12-3/TRBV12-4,many,TRBJ2-4,TRBD2,CASSLALRGLAGASENIQYF,TGTGCCAGCAGTTTAGCGCTTCGGGGGCTAGCGGGGGCCTCGGAAAACATTCAGTACTTC
16,TRBV5-1,-,TRBJ2-7,TRBD1,CASSGAGTGGNYEQYF,TGCGCCAGCAGCGGGGCCGGGACAGGGGGTAACTACGAGCAGTACTTC
14,TRBV20-1,many,TRBJ2-5,TRBD1,CSARTGQVQETQYF,TGCAGTGCCCGGACGGGACAGGTTCAAGAGACCCAGTACTTC
14,TRBV24-1,few,TRBJ1-5,-,CATSERENNQPQHF,TGTGCCACCAGTGAAAGGGAAAACAATCAGCCCCAGCATTTT
13,TRBV3-1,-,TRBJ1-1,-,CASSPRKNTEAFF,TGTGCCAGCAGCCCACGTAAGAACACTGAAGCTTTCTTT
14,TRBV12-3/TRBV12-4,many,TRBJ2-7,-,CASSFSRGGYEQYF,TGTGCCAGCAGTTTTAGTCGGGGCGGATACGAGCAGTACTTC
14,TRBV20-1,-,TRBJ2-4,-,CSARGLQLKNIQYF,TGCAGTGCTAGAGGGTTACAGCTCAAAAACATTCAGTACTTC
13,TRBV2,-,TRBJ2-3,-,CASRGLATDTQYF,TGTGCCAGCAGGGGCTTGGCAACAGATACGCAGTATTTT
14,TRBV11-2,many,TRBJ1-1,-,CASSFRVMNTEAFF,TGTGCCAGCAGCTTCCGGGTAATGAACACTGAAGCTTTCTTT
11,TRBV12-3/TRBV12-4,-,TRBJ2-7,-,CASSFTYEQYF,TGTGCCAGCAGTTTCACCTACGAGCAGTACTTC
17,TRBV10-3,many,TRBJ2-3,-,CAISESLFPGATDTQYF,TGTGCCATCAGTGAGTCACTCTTTCCAGGGGCGACAGATACGCAGTATTTT
12,TRBV30,many,TRBJ2-1,-,CAWSGGGDEQFF,TGTGCCTGGAGTGGTGGGGGCGATGAGCAGTTCTTC
12,TRBV5-1,-,TRBJ2-1,-,CASSLGATGRFF,TGCGCCAGCAGCTTGGGAGCCACCGGGAGATTCTTC
16,TRBV3-1,-,TRBJ2-7,-,CASSQDPAGRVYEQYF,TGTGCCAGCAGCCAAGATCCCGCGGGTAGGGTCTACGAGCAGTACTTC
16,TRBV29-1,-,TRBJ2-2,TRBD2,CSVSQVAGGITGELFF,TGCAGCGTCTCCCAAGTAGCGGGGGGGATCACCGGGGAGCTGTTTTTT
13,TRBV7-2,many,TRBJ2-4,-,CASSTRAMGIQYF,TGTGCCAGCAGCACCAGGGCGATGGGCATTCAGTACTTC
13,TRBV12-5,many,TRBJ2-7,-,CASGADRVYEQYF,TGTGCTAGTGGTGCGGACCGAGTCTACGAGCAGTACTTC
15,TRBV19,many,TRBJ1-6,-,CASSMPRTVAAPLHF,TGTGCCAGTAGTATGCCCCGGACGGTAGCAGCACCCCTCCACTTT
11,TRBV30,many,TRBJ2-7,-,CAWRHSYEQYF,TGTGCCTGGAGACATTCCTACGAGCAGTACTTC
14,TRBV9,many,TRBJ2-7,TRBD2,CASSETSGGYEQYF,TGTGCCAGCAGCGAGACTAGCGGGGGCTACGAGCAGTACTTC
13,TRBV30,-,TRBJ1-2,-,CAWSGRGSYGYTF,TGTGCCTGGAGCGGCAGGGGAAGTTATGGCTACACCTTC
13,TRBV2,-,TRBJ2-1,-,CASREDEDNEQFF,TGTGCCAGCAGGGAAGACGAGGACAATGAGCAGTTCTTC
13,TRBV29-1,few,TRBJ1-1,-,CSAPGTANTEAFF,TGCAGCGCTCCCGGGACGGCAAACACTGAAGCTTTCTTT
18,TRBV7-6,many,TRBJ1-4,-,CDSSPIPGRDARDEKLFF,TGTGACAGCAGCCCCATCCCCGGCAGGGACGCCCGCGATGAAAAACTGTTTTTT
10,TRBV2,few,TRBJ1-2,-,CASSAFGYTF,TGTGCCAGCAGTGCCTTTGGCTACACCTTC
13,TRBV20-1,many,TRBJ2-5,-,CSARPQGGETQYF,TGCAGTGCTAGACCCCAGGGGGGAGAGACCCAGTACTTC
15,TRBV20-1,many,TRBJ1-5,-,CSAISRGILNQPQHF,TGCAGTGCCATATCGAGGGGGATCCTCAATCAGCCCCAGCATTTT
16,TRBV12-3/TRBV12-4,many,TRBJ2-2,-,CASSFFVGGHAGELFF,TGTGCCAGCAGTTTCTTCGTGGGGGGGCATGCCGGGGAGCTGTTTTTT
12,TRBV5-8,many,TRBJ1-2,-,CASSLVGIGYTF,TGTGCCAGCAGCTTGGTGGGAATCGGCTACACCTTC
17,TRBV11-2,many,TRBJ2-3,TRBD2,CASSFRRGGAGTDTQYF,TGTGCCAGCAGCTTTAGACGCGGGGGGGCCGGGACAGATACGCAGTATTTT
13,TRBV10-3,few,TRBJ2-3,TRBD1,CAINRGGTDTQYF,TGTGCCATAAACAGGGGTGGAACAGATACGCAGTATTTT
11,TRBV7-9,-,TRBJ2-3,-,CASSPPDTQYF,TGTGCCAGCAGCCCGCCAGATACGCAGTATTTT
16,TRBV6-6,few,TRBJ1-5,TRBD1,CASSPQQGRGDQPQHF,TGTGCCAGCAGCCCCCAACAGGGGCGGGGGGATCAGCCCCAGCATTTT
18,TRBV7-9,few,TRBJ2-2,TRBD2,CASSPRTSGGRGTGELFF,TGTGCCAGCAGCCCCCGGACTAGCGGGGGGCGGGGCACCGGGGAGCTGTTTTTT
15,TRBV6-1,many,TRBJ1-2,-,CASSPRGVGYYGYTF,TGTGCCAGCAGTCCTCGTGGAGTGGGGTACTATGGCTACACCTTC
15,TRBV5-5,many,TRBJ2-5,-,CASSLAFGPLETQYF,TGTGCCAGCAGCTTGGCGTTCGGACCACTGGAGACCCAGTACTTC
14,TRBV10-3,-,TRBJ2-2,-,CAISRGRGTGELFF,TGTGCCATCAGCCGAGGTAGAGGGACCGGGGAGCTGTTTTTT